These T cell receptor beta chains were read from a single sample in a study of glioma-infiltrating T cells. TCRdb ran MiXCR on the multiplex PCR reads and lists one entry per CDR3 protein. The data show about 89,000 distinct CDR3 sequences, with 20% to 25% seen just once and approximately 6.7% held by the top ten. Sequenced sample: glioma tissue, nonneoplastic brain tissue, or PBMCs (not recorded which). These receptors all stem from a human donor with low-grade glioma or glioblastoma, undergoing nonglioma brain surgery, or in good health (not recorded which). CDR3s include the opening cysteine and the closing phenylalanine or tryptophan. The D gene is left open where the match is weak. Size tells how often a clone was seen (once, few, many) or the class of an expanded clone, and some rows leave it out.

D gene,J gene,clone size,V gene,CDR3 DNA,CDR3 protein
NA,TRBJ1-5,many,TRBV12-3/TRBV12-4,TGTGCCAGCAGTCCCGCGGGTCAGCCCCAGCATTTT,CASSPAGQPQHF
TRBD2,TRBJ2-1,once,TRBV4-2,TGTGCCAGCAGTCGTACCGGGACTAGAGAAGGTGAGCAGTTCTTC,CASSRTGTREGEQFF
NA,TRBJ1-5,NA,TRBV20-1,TGCAGTGCTACCGGTAAAATCAAGCCCCCCCAGCCTTTT,CSATGKIKPPQPF
TRBD2,TRBJ2-3,NA,TRBV7-2,TGTGCCAGCAGCTTGGATGGGACTAGTACAGATACGCAGTATTTT,CASSLDGTSTDTQYF
NA,TRBJ2-7,few,TRBV18,TGTGCCAGCTCAGGGTTAGGTCAATACTCCTACGAGCAGTACTTC,CASSGLGQYSYEQYF
NA,TRBJ2-3,many,TRBV20-1,TGCAGTGCTAGGGGACCTGTTCGAATCACAGATACGCAGTATTTT,CSARGPVRITDTQYF
TRBD2,TRBJ2-1,many,TRBV2,TGTGCCGGATCAACTAGCGTGGAGCAGTTCTTC,CAGSTSVEQFF
TRBD2,TRBJ2-1,many,TRBV20-1,TGCAGTGCTAGAGATCTGACTAGCGGGGGGAACTACAATGAGCAGTTCTTC,CSARDLTSGGNYNEQFF
NA,TRBJ2-7,many,TRBV7-2,TGTGCCAGCAGCCCCTTGAACGAGCAGTACTTC,CASSPLNEQYF
NA,TRBJ1-2,few,TRBV5-1,TGCGCCAGCAGCTTGGGAAACAGGGTTAATGGCTACACCTTC,CASSLGNRVNGYTF
NA,TRBJ2-7,many,TRBV12-3/TRBV12-4,TGTGCCAGCAGCCGCTCCGGGACGCCCCCCTACGAGCAGTACTTC,CASSRSGTPPYEQYF
NA,TRBJ1-1,many,TRBV27,TGTGCCAGCAGTTTCAGGGAAAGCACTGAAGCTTTCTTT,CASSFRESTEAFF
NA,TRBJ2-7,many,TRBV3-1,TGTGCCAGCAGCCAAGACAACCAGGTCCCCTACGAGCAGTACTTC,CASSQDNQVPYEQYF
NA,TRBJ2-7,few,TRBV18,TGTGCCAGCTCACCCGACAGGACCAACTCCTACGAGCAGTACTTC,CASSPDRTNSYEQYF
NA,TRBJ1-1,NA,TRBV11-1,TGTGCCAGCATCGGTTTCGGGAACACTGAAGCTTTCTTT,CASIGFGNTEAFF
NA,TRBJ1-3,many,TRBV20-1,TGCAGTGCTGGTCGGCCGTCTGCTGGAAACACCATATATTTT,CSAGRPSAGNTIYF
TRBD2,TRBJ2-3,many,TRBV6-2/TRBV6-3,TGTGCCAGCAGTCTCAATCCTAGCGGGACCAGTACGCAGTATTTT,CASSLNPSGTSTQYF
TRBD2,TRBJ2-7,many,TRBV18,TGTGCCAGCTCACCCGGGACTAGCTCCTACGAGCAGTACTTC,CASSPGTSSYEQYF
NA,TRBJ1-2,NA,TRBV7-9,TGTGCCAGCAGCTTAGTCAGTATTGTCTATGGCTACACCTTC,CASSLVSIVYGYTF
TRBD1,TRBJ2-7,NA,TRBV15,TGTGCCACCAGAAGGGACAGGGCCTACGAGCAGTACTTC,CATRRDRAYEQYF
NA,TRBJ1-1,many,TRBV2,TGTGCCAGCAGTGATTCCGGGATCCGGGGGTCTGAAGCTTTCTTT,CASSDSGIRGSEAFF
NA,TRBJ2-7,NA,TRBV6-2/TRBV6-3,TGTGCCAGCAGTGACATGGCAGGCGACGAGCAGTACTTC,CASSDMAGDEQYF
TRBD1,TRBJ1-1,many,TRBV20-1,TGCAGTGCTACCGGGACAGGGAACACTGAAGCTTTCTTT,CSATGTGNTEAFF
TRBD1,TRBJ1-1,many,TRBV7-2,TGTGCCAGCAGCTTAGTGCGGACAGGTAATGAAGCTTTCTTT,CASSLVRTGNEAFF
NA,TRBJ1-5,many,TRBV6-4,TGTGCCAGCAGGGCTGCCAATCAGCCCCAGCATTTT,CASRAANQPQHF
NA,TRBJ2-5,many,TRBV7-2,TGTGCCAGCAGCTCTCCTGCGCCCAGGGAGACCCAGTACTTC,CASSSPAPRETQYF
NA,TRBJ2-1,many,TRBV15,TGTGCCACCAGCAGTCGAACCGGGACGGTCAACAATGAGCAGTTCTTC,CATSSRTGTVNNEQFF
NA,TRBJ1-1,NA,TRBV27,TGTGCCAGCAGTTTATGGCCCAACACCGAAGCTCTCTTT,CASSLWPNTEALF
NA,TRBJ1-1,many,TRBV6-1,TGTGCCAGCAGCCCTATGGGGGGGGGGAAGGGTGAAGCTTTCTTT,CASSPMGGGKGEAFF
NA,TRBJ1-1,NA,TRBV7-9,TGTGCCAGCAGCTTAGTAGCAGGCACTAAAGCTTTCTTT,CASSLVAGTKAFF
NA,TRBJ2-7,many,TRBV4-1,TGCGCCAGCAGCCAAGAAAGGGGCCTCGAGCAGTACTTC,CASSQERGLEQYF
TRBD1,TRBJ1-1,few,TRBV5-1,TGCGCCAGCAGCACGGACAGGCGGGACACTGAAGCTTTCTTT,CASSTDRRDTEAFF
NA,TRBJ2-5,NA,TRBV5-1,TGCGCCAGCAGCCCCCACGGGGAACTACAAGAGACCCAGTACTTC,CASSPHGELQETQYF
NA,TRBJ1-1,many,TRBV27,TGTGCCAGCAGTTTATCTGATTCCAACACTGAAGCTTTCTTT,CASSLSDSNTEAFF
TRBD2,TRBJ2-3,many,TRBV20-1,TGCAGTGCTAGAGATTTCCTAGCGGGGACAGATACGCAGTATTTT,CSARDFLAGTDTQYF
NA,TRBJ1-5,NA,TRBV19,TGTGCCACCTCACGTGGGGAGATCAATCAGCCCCAGCATTTT,CATSRGEINQPQHF
TRBD1,TRBJ2-3,many,TRBV11-2,TGTGCCAGCACCCGAGACAGGGGGGATACGCAGTATTTT,CASTRDRGDTQYF
TRBD1,TRBJ1-3,many,TRBV7-8,TGTGCCAGCAGCAGTAAGGACAGGAGAGGCCCTGGAAACACCATATATTTT,CASSSKDRRGPGNTIYF
NA,TRBJ1-5,few,TRBV3-1,TGTGCCAGCAGCCGGGGCGGACGCAATCAGCCCCAGCATTTT,CASSRGGRNQPQHF
TRBD1,TRBJ1-6,many,TRBV20-1,TGCAGTGCTACAGGGGGCCCCTATAATTCACCCCTCCACTTT,CSATGGPYNSPLHF